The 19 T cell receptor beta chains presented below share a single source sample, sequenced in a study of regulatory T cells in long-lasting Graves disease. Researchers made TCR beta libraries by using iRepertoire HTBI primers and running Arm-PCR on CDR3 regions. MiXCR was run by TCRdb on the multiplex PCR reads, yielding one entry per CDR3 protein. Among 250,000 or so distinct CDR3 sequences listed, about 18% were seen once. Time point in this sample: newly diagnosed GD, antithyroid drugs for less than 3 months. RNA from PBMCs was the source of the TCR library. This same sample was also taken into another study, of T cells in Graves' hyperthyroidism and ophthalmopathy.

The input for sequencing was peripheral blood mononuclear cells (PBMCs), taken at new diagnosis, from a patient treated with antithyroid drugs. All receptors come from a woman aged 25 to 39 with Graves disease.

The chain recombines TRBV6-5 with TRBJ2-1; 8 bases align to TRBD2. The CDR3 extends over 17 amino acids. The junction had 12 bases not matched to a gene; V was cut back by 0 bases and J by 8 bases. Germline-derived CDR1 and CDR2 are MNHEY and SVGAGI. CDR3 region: CASSYSIIAGWGDEQFF. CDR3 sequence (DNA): TGTGCCAGCAGTTACTCGATTATAGCGGGATGGGGCGATGAGCAGTTCTTC.

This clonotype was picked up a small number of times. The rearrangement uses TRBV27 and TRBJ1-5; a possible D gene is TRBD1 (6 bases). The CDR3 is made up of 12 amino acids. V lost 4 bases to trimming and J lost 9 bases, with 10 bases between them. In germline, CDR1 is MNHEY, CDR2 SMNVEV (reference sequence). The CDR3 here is CASSYRAGPQHF. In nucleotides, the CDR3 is TGTGCCAGCAGTTACAGGGCCGGGCCCCAGCATTTT.

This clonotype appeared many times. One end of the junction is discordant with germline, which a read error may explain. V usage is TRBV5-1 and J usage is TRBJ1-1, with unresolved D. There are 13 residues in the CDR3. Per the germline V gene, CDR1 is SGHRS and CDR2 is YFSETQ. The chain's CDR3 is CASSLIVNTEAFF. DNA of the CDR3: TGTGCCAGCAGCTTAATAGTAAACACTGAAGCTTTCTTT.

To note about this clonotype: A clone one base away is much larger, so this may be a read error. CDR3 nucleotide sequence: TGCAGTGCCCAATCAAGGGCGGGGGGGACCCAGTACTTC. It encodes CSAQSRAGGTQYF. V and J are TRBV20-1 and TRBJ2-5; 8 bases match TRBD2. Per the germline V gene, CDR1 is DFQATT and CDR2 is SNEGSKA (reference sequence). J was trimmed by 7 bases and V by 6 bases; bases with no gene match: 10. CDR3 length: 13 residues.

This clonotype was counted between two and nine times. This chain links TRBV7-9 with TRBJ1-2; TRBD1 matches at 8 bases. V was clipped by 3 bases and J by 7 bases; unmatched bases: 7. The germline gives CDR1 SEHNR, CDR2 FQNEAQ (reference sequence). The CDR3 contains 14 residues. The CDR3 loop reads CASSFRAGGGGYTF. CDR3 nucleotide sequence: TGTGCCAGCAGCTTTCGGGCAGGGGGCGGTGGCTACACCTTC.

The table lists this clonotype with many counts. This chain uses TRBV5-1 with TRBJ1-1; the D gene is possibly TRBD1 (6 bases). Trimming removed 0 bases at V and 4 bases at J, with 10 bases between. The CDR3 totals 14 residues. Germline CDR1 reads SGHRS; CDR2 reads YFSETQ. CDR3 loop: CASSLDRVSTEAFF. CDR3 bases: TGCGCCAGCAGCTTGGACAGGGTGAGCACTGAAGCTTTCTTT.

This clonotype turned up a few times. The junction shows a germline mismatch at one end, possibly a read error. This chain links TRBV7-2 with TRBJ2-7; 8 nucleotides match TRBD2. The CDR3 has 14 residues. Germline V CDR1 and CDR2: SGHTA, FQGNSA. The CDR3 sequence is CASSLTGGPYEQHF. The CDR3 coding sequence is TGTGCCAGCAGCTTAACGGGGGGGCCCTACGAGCAGCACTTC.

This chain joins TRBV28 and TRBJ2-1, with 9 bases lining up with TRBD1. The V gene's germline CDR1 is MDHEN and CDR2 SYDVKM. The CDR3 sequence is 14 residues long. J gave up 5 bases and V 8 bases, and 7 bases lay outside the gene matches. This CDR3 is CASGLGQGNNEQFF. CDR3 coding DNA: TGTGCCAGCGGCTTGGGACAGGGCAACAATGAGCAGTTCTTC.

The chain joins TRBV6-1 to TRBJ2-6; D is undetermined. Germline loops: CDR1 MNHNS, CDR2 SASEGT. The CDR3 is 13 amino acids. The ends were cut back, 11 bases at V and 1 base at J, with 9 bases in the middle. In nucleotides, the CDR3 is TGTGCCTTGAGTGTTTCTGGGGCCAACGTCCTGACTTTC. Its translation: CALSVSGANVLTF.

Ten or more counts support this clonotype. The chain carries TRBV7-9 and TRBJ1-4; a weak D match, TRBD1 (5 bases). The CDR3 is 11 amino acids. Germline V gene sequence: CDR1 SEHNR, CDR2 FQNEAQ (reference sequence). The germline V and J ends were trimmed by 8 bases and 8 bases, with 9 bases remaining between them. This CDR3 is CASVRGEKLFF. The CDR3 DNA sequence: TGTGCCAGCGTGCGGGGGGAAAAACTGTTTTTT.

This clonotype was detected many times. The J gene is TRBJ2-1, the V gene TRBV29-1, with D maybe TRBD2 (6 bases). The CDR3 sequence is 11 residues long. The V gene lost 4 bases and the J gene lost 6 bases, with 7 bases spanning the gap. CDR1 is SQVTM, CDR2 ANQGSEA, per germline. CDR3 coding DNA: TGCAGCGTTGCACTAGCCAATGAGCAGTTCTTC. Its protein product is CSVALANEQFF.

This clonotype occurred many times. The CDR3 sequence: CSVNRGVTEAFF. For the CDR3, the DNA is TGCAGCGTTAACAGGGGGGTCACTGAAGCTTTCTTT. The rearrangement links TRBV29-1 to TRBJ1-1; 8 nucleotides match TRBD1. J gave up 4 bases and V 5 bases, and 3 bases lay outside the gene matches. This CDR3 has 12 amino acids. Germline-derived CDR1 and CDR2 are SQVTM and ANQGSEA.

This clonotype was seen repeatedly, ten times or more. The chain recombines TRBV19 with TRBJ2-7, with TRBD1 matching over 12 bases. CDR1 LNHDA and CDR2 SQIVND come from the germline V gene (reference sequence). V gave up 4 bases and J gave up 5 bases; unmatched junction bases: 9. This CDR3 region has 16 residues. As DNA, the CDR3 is TGTGCCAGTAGTACATCCGGGACAGGGGGCTTCGACGAGCAGTACTTC. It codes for CASSTSGTGGFDEQYF.

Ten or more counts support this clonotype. CDR3: CASLKLQGSGNTIYF. The DNA of the CDR3 is TGTGCCAGCCTTAAATTACAGGGGTCTGGAAACACCATATATTTT. The chain is built from TRBV11-2 and TRBJ1-3, with 7 bases matching TRBD1. The CDR3 has 15 residues. The V segment lost 8 bases and the J segment 1 base; nucleotides outside the gene matches: 8. Germline-derived CDR1 and CDR2 are SGHAT and FQNNGV.

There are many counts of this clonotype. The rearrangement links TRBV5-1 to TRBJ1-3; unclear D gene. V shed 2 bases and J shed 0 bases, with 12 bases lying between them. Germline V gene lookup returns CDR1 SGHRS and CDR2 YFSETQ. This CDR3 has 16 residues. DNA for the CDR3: TGCGCCAGCAGCTTAATCGGACTGAACTCTGGAAACACCATATATTTT. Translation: CASSLIGLNSGNTIYF.

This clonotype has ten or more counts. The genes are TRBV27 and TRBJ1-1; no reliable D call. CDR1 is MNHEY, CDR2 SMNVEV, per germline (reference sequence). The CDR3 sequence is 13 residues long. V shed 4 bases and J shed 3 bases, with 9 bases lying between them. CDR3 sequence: CASSSHGYTEAFF. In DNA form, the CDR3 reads TGTGCCAGCAGTTCCCATGGGTACACTGAAGCTTTCTTT.

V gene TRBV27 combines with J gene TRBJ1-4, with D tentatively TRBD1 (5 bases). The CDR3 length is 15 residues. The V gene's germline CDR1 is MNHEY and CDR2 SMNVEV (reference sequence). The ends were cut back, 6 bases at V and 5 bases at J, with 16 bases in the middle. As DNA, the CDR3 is TGTGCCAGCAGCCCTATCAGGGCGGGGAATGAAAAACTGTTTTTT. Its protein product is CASSPIRAGNEKLFF.

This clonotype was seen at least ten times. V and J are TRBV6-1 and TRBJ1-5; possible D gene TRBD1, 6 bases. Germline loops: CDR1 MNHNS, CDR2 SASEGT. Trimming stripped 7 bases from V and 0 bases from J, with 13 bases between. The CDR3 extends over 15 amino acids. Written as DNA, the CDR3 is TGTGCCAGCAACAGGGTTGTCCATAGCAATCAGCCCCAGCATTTT. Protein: CASNRVVHSNQPQHF.

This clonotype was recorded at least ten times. Here the CDR3 DNA reads TGTGCCAGCAGCCCCGGGCCCTACCCGAAGCCCTATGGCTACACCTTC. It yields the protein CASSPGPYPKPYGYTF. This sequence joins TRBV7-8 and TRBJ1-2; D gene ambiguous. CDR1 and CDR2 from the germline V gene are SGHVS and FQNEAQ. The CDR3 is made up of 16 amino acids. Between the trimmed V and J ends, which lost 5 bases and 4 bases, there was a span of 20 bases.